Below, 24 T cell receptor beta chains from the same sample are listed, as sequenced in a study of T-cell memory formation after mild COVID-19. Via MiXCR, TCRdb re-called the 5' RACE reads, giving one row per CDR3 protein. The data contain hundreds of thousands of distinct CDR3 sequences, around 30% of them singletons. Sequencing was performed on PBMCs or a T cell subset sorted from them (not recorded which). These receptors were obtained from an adult woman who had mild COVID-19 (a few samples of this study predate the infection). Cell type and time point are not known.

The genes are TRBV2 and TRBJ2-7, with 10 positions matching TRBD1. Trimming removed 2 bases from V and 4 bases from J; junction bases left unmatched: 2. This CDR3 is 14 amino acids long. Per the germline V gene, CDR1 is SNHLY and CDR2 is FYNNEI. Written as DNA, the CDR3 is TGTGCCAGCAGTGAACCGGGACAGGGGTACGAGCAGTACTTC. Translated: CASSEPGQGYEQYF. Looking up the rest from reference TRBV2 and TRBJ2-7 gives the full variable domain: EPEVTQTPSHQVTQMGQEVILRCVPISNHLYFYWYRQILGQKVEFLVSFYNNEISEKSEIFDDQFSVERPDGSNFTLKIRSTKLEDSAMYFCASSEPGQGYEQYFGPGTRLTVT.

The rearrangement uses TRBV5-1 and TRBJ2-7; weak D call: TRBD2 (5 bases). Germline V lookup: CDR1 SGHRS, CDR2 YFSETQ. CDR3 size: 13 residues. V was shortened by 0 bases and J by 5 bases, with 9 bases between the two germline ends. Here the CDR3 DNA reads TGCGCCAGCAGCTTGGCCCCGAGGGACGAGCAGTACTTC. Its translation: CASSLAPRDEQYF.

This clonotype was seen a few times. The chain employs TRBV11-2 and TRBJ2-7, with a tentative D call TRBD1 (6 bases). CDR1 SGHAT and CDR2 FQNNGV come from the germline V gene. Trimming took 4 bases from V and 1 from J, leaving 17 bases between them. The CDR3 has 16 amino acids. In nucleotides, the CDR3 is TGTGCCAGCAGCTACAGGGCCGCAGGGTCGTCCTACGAGCAGTACTTC. Translated, it gives CASSYRAAGSSYEQYF.

This clonotype appeared a few times. V usage is TRBV7-2 and J usage is TRBJ2-7; the D is unclear. The CDR3 runs to 14 residues. Trimming shortened V by 2 bases and J by 2 bases, and 10 bases separated the two germline ends. Germline CDR1 reads SGHTA; CDR2 reads FQGNSA. CDR3 DNA: TGTGCCAGCAGCTTAAGCGATGGACCCTACGAGCAGTACTTC. Translated: CASSLSDGPYEQYF.

J is TRBJ1-1 and V is TRBV7-9, with D tentatively TRBD1 (5 bases). The germline V and J ends were trimmed by 8 bases and 7 bases, with 11 bases remaining between them. The CDR3 runs 11 residues. In germline, CDR1 is SEHNR, CDR2 FQNEAQ (reference sequence). In DNA, the CDR3 is TGTGCCAGCTCCCGGCAGGGTGAAGCTTTCTTT. It codes for CASSRQGEAFF.

The rearrangement links TRBV18 to TRBJ1-2; 7 bases map to TRBD1. V was clipped by 3 bases and J by 5 bases; unmatched bases: 6. The V gene's germline CDR1 is KGHSH and CDR2 LQKENI. The CDR3 spans 14 residues. CDR3 nucleotide sequence: TGTGCCAGCTCACCGGCTAAGGGGGCTTATGGCTACACCTTC. Translated, it gives CASSPAKGAYGYTF. The complete variable domain, with remaining parts taken from reference TRBV18 and TRBJ1-2, reads NAGVMQNPRHLVRRRGQEARLRCSPMKGHSHVYWYRQLPEEGLKFMVYLQKENIIDESGMPKERFSAEFPKEGPSILRIQQVVRGDSAAYFCASSPAKGAYGYTFGSGTRLTVV.

This clonotype appeared many times. The genes are TRBV7-9 and TRBJ2-5; 16 bases agree with TRBD2. CDR1 is SEHNR and CDR2 is FQNEAQ in the germline V gene (reference sequence). The junction had 6 bases not matched to a gene; V was cut back by 10 bases and J by 4 bases. This CDR3 contains 15 residues. The CDR3 protein is CATGTSGRARETQYF. The DNA of the CDR3 is TGTGCCACCGGGACTAGCGGGAGGGCCAGAGAGACCCAGTACTTC.

The CDR3 spells CASNQQLNTGELFF. CDR3 DNA: TGCGCCAGCAACCAGCAGCTAAACACCGGGGAGCTGTTTTTT. The chain couples TRBV5-1 to TRBJ2-2; D ambiguous. From germline, CDR1 is SGHRS and CDR2 YFSETQ. V lost 6 bases and J lost 2, with 11 bases in between. There are 14 residues in the CDR3.

The sample holds a few counts of this clonotype. The genes are TRBV2 and TRBJ2-1, with D perhaps being TRBD1 or TRBD2 (5 bases each). V gave up 6 bases and J gave up 0 bases, with 12 bases separating them. This CDR3 comprises 15 residues. Germline CDR1 is SNHLY and CDR2 is FYNNEI. CDR3 region: CASRGDGSSYNEQFF. Here the CDR3 DNA reads TGTGCCAGCAGGGGGGACGGCAGCTCCTACAATGAGCAGTTCTTC. Drawing the rest from reference TRBV2 and TRBJ2-1, the complete variable domain is EPEVTQTPSHQVTQMGQEVILRCVPISNHLYFYWYRQILGQKVEFLVSFYNNEISEKSEIFDDQFSVERPDGSNFTLKIRSTKLEDSAMYFCASRGDGSSYNEQFFGPGTRLTVL.

This clonotype was seen a handful of times. The chain couples TRBV10-3 to TRBJ2-7, with TRBD2 matching 8 bases. V trimming: 4 bases; J trimming: 4 bases; junction bases outside the gene matches: 9. CDR3 length equals 15 residues. From germline, CDR1 is ENHRY and CDR2 SYGVKD. The CDR3 reads CAISGRAGENYEQYF. CDR3 bases: TGTGCCATCAGTGGCCGAGCGGGAGAAAATTACGAGCAGTACTTC.

This clonotype was seen a handful of times. CDR3 protein: CASSLLAGVPDTQYF. CDR3 DNA: TGTGCCAGCAGCTTACTAGCGGGAGTCCCAGATACGCAGTATTTT. The chain links TRBV12-3 or TRBV12-4 to TRBJ2-3, with 11 bases matching TRBD2. The CDR3 has 15 amino acids. After removal of 6 bases from V and 4 bases from J, the junction contained 6 bases not matched to a gene.

The V and J genes are TRBV5-1 and TRBJ2-5, with 12 bases that match TRBD2. V was clipped by 1 base and J by 9 bases; unmatched bases: 10. CDR1 SGHRS and CDR2 YFSETQ come from the germline V gene. The CDR3 covers 16 residues. This CDR3 is CASSLRTSGEDRAQYF. For the CDR3, the DNA is TGCGCCAGCAGCTTGAGGACTAGCGGGGAGGATAGAGCCCAGTACTTC.

The chain has TRBV7-2 and TRBJ1-5; D is possibly TRBD1 (6 bases). The CDR3 consists of 15 residues. Trimming removed 5 bases at V and 3 bases at J, with 14 bases between. Germline V gene data show CDR1 as SGHTA and CDR2 as FQGNSA. CDR3 loop: CASSRRQEANQPQHF. For the CDR3, the DNA is TGTGCCAGCAGCCGGAGACAGGAGGCCAATCAGCCCCAGCATTTT.

This clonotype was observed a handful of times. This chain uses TRBV7-3 with TRBJ2-6; D uncertain. The CDR3 runs 17 residues. Deletions cut 1 base from V and 4 bases from J, with 14 bases between. Germline V gives CDR1 SGHTA, CDR2 FQGTGA. The CDR3: CASSLMTFLGGANVLTF. The DNA for the CDR3 is TGTGCCAGCAGCTTAATGACATTCCTTGGAGGGGCCAACGTCCTGACTTTC.

This clonotype turned up a few times. The rearrangement uses TRBV7-2 and TRBJ1-2; a possible D gene is TRBD1 (5 bases). There are 16 residues in the CDR3. V was pared by 5 bases and J by 4 bases, with 20 bases between. Germline-derived CDR1 and CDR2 are SGHTA and FQGNSA. The CDR3 DNA follows: TGTGCCAGCAGCCCGGTGGGCCAGGGAGACCTCTATGGCTACACCTTC. It specifies CASSPVGQGDLYGYTF.

This clonotype has only a few counts. The V gene is TRBV15, the J gene TRBJ2-5; D not resolved. The CDR3 is made up of 13 amino acids. V lost 7 bases to trimming and J lost 5 bases, with 14 bases between them. CDR1 and CDR2 from the germline V gene are LNHNV and YYDKDF (reference sequence). CDR3 region: CATKGRSIETQYF. The CDR3, as DNA: TGTGCCACCAAGGGAAGGAGTATTGAGACCCAGTACTTC.

This clonotype has ten or more counts. The chain joins TRBV4-3 to TRBJ2-3; D remains unclear. Germline CDR1 LGHNA, CDR2 YSLEER. The CDR3 sequence is 11 residues long. The V end was cut by 3 bases, the J end by 4 bases, with 2 bases between. CDR3 in amino acids: CASSHSDTQYF. The CDR3 DNA sequence: TGCGCCAGCAGCCACTCAGATACGCAGTATTTT.

The sample holds a few counts of this clonotype. The chain couples TRBV12-3 or TRBV12-4 to TRBJ1-1, with D uncertain. Trimming shortened V by 3 bases and J by 0 bases, and 8 bases separated the two germline ends. The CDR3 covers 14 residues. The CDR3 is CASSLRTMNTEAFF. CDR3 in DNA: TGTGCCAGCAGTTTGCGGACCATGAACACTGAAGCTTTCTTT.

This clonotype was detected only a few times. The chain uses TRBV7-8 and TRBJ2-3, with D unresolved. The V end lost 4 bases, the J end lost 2 bases, and 13 bases lay between the germline ends. Germline lookup yields CDR1 SGHVS and CDR2 FQNEAQ. CDR3 length: 15 amino acids. The CDR3 spells CASSSTWGSTDTQYF. The CDR3 region has the DNA TGTGCCAGCAGCTCAACCTGGGGATCCACAGATACGCAGTATTTT.

The rearrangement uses TRBV4-1 and TRBJ2-1, with 11 bases that match TRBD2. V was clipped by 5 bases and J by 7 bases; unmatched bases: 10. From germline, CDR1 is MGHRA and CDR2 YSYEKL. The length of the CDR3 is 16 residues. The CDR3: CASSFSGGASLNEQFF. The DNA for the CDR3 is TGCGCCAGCAGCTTTAGCGGGGGGGCCTCGTTGAATGAGCAGTTCTTC.

This chain connects TRBV18 to TRBJ1-2; D is undetermined. V lost 8 bases and J 1 base, leaving 17 bases between the germline ends. Germline V gene lookup returns CDR1 KGHSH and CDR2 LQKENI. CDR3 length: 15 residues. The CDR3 reads CASAIGRDNNYGYTF. DNA of the CDR3: TGTGCCAGCGCGATCGGGAGAGACAATAACTATGGCTACACCTTC.

This clonotype was picked up a small number of times. The chain combines TRBV18 with TRBJ1-1, with D possibly matching TRBD1 (6 bases). The V gene's germline CDR1 is KGHSH and CDR2 LQKENI. This CDR3 has 19 residues. Trimming shortened V by 2 bases and J by 1 base, and 23 bases separated the two germline ends. CDR3 DNA: TGTGCCAGCTCACCAAACACCCCGACAGGAGGTACCGGGAACACTGAAGCTTTCTTT. Protein: CASSPNTPTGGTGNTEAFF.

The V gene is TRBV7-6, the J gene TRBJ2-5; 8 bases map to TRBD1. The CDR3 has 14 residues. Germline V lookup: CDR1 SGHVS, CDR2 FNYEAQ. Losses at the gene ends were 5 bases for V and 5 bases for J; bases not matched to a gene: 7. CDR3 DNA sequence: TGTGCCAGCAGCCTAGGGACAGGCCACGAGACCCAGTACTTC. It translates to CASSLGTGHETQYF.

This clonotype appeared a few times. This rearrangement joins TRBV7-2 to TRBJ2-5, with 15 bases aligning to TRBD2. The length of the CDR3 is 18 residues. With V trimmed by 6 bases and J by 5 bases, 13 bases remained unmatched. Germline V CDR1 and CDR2: SGHTA, FQGNSA. The DNA for the CDR3 is TGTGCCAGCAGAATAAGGGTTCGGGGGACTAGCGGGAGGGAGACCCAGTACTTC. Amino acids: CASRIRVRGTSGRETQYF.